The entry below describes one TCR beta chain. The antigen remains undetermined. Germline-derived CDR1 and CDR2 are MNHEY and SMNVEV (reference sequence). CDR3 size: 15 residues. Eight reactions per sample, run separately, yielded cDNA. TCRdb reprocessed the 5' RACE reads and reports one entry per CDR3 protein, with no DNA. This specimen shows around 99,000 distinct CDR3 sequences; the ten leading clones hold roughly 12%. The data were obtained in a study of monozygotic twins with inflammatory bowel disease. The study, taken as a whole, reports: Patient repertoires may carry noise from differing immunosuppressive treatments.

The sequencing sample was made of blood. The clonotype comes from a human donor with ulcerative colitis or Crohn's disease, or a healthy co-twin of an affected twin (not recorded which). The chain uses TRBV27 and TRBJ1-2. The CDR3 loop is CASSYGTPANYGYTF.